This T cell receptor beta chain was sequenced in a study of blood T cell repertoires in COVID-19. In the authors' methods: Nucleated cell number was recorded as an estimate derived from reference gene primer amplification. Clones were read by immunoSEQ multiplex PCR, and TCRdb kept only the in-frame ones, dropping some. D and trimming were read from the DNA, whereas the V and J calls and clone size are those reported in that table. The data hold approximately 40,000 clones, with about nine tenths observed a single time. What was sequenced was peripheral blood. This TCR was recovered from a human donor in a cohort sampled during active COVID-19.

The CDR3 nucleotides are TGTGCCAGTAGACAGCCGGCATATGAGCAGTTCTTC. Protein: CASRQPAYEQFF. The rearrangement links TRBV28 to TRBJ2-1, with D perhaps TRBD1 (5 bases). V was clipped by 9 bases and J by 8 bases, with 14 bases between them. Germline CDR1 is MDHEN and CDR2 is SYDVKM. The CDR3 has 12 amino acids.